This T cell receptor beta chain was identified during a study of shared clonotypes between healthy human individuals. This CDR3 region has 18 residues. J was trimmed by 4 bases and V by 5 bases; bases with no gene match: 16. Germline loops: CDR1 MDHEN, CDR2 SYDVKM. This clone was observed a single time. Measured with immunoSEQ multiplex PCR; TCRdb has only the in-frame clones, and not every one. The profile shows roughly 500,000 clones, 95% to 96% of them singletons. The sequence was collected from a woman aged 30 to 39 in good health. V usage is TRBV28 and J usage is TRBJ1-5, with 8 bases identical to TRBD1. The sequenced material came from naive CD4+ T cells sorted from blood. Subset reported: CD45RA+ positively selected. This CDR3 reads CASSPRTGRAFGNQPQHF. CDR3 sequence (DNA): TGTGCCAGCAGTCCAAGGACAGGGAGGGCGTTCGGAAATCAGCCCCAGCATTTT.